The next 26 T cell receptor beta chains were all read from a single sample in a study of siplizumab effects on memory and regulatory T cells (dated by TCRdb to between 2018 and 2021). The library relied on the immunoSEQ multiplex PCR assay. TCRdb took this table from immuneACCESS and kept in-frame rearrangements with V and J called. Such tables lack part of the clones; where checked against another copy, unresolved V genes explain under half of the gap, and the rest is unexplained. The sample table shows 100,000 or so clones, and roughly nine tenths are seen once. Of the sample, around 0.68% is held by the ten largest clones. Specimen: Tregs sorted from blood. These receptors were collected from a human donor in good health.

This clone was counted once. This chain connects TRBV6-5 to TRBJ2-5, with no clear D. The V and J ends lost 6 bases and 2 bases respectively, with 10 bases between them. The length of the CDR3 is 13 residues. Looked up from germline, CDR1 is MNHEY and CDR2 is SVGAGI. CDR3 nucleotide sequence: TGTGCCAGCAGGATAAGTAGTCAAGAGACCCAGTACTTC. This encodes CASRISSQETQYF.

The chain links TRBV2 to TRBJ2-5, with D hard to call. V was trimmed by 8 bases and J by 4 bases, leaving 11 bases between them. Germline CDR1 reads SNHLY; CDR2 reads FYNNEI. There are 12 residues in the CDR3. CDR3 residues: CASAVSRETQYF. Written as DNA, the CDR3 is TGTGCCAGCGCGGTCTCAAGAGAGACCCAGTACTTC.

J is TRBJ2-3 and V is TRBV6-5, with TRBD2 matching over 8 bases. V trimming: 2 bases; J trimming: 6 bases; junction bases outside the gene matches: 10. Germline CDR1 and CDR2: MNHEY and SVGAGI. The CDR3 covers 16 residues. The CDR3 protein is CASSYGTTGGLDTQYF. DNA of the CDR3: TGTGCCAGCAGTTACGGTACGACGGGAGGGCTGGATACGCAGTATTTT.

In DNA form, the CDR3 reads TGTGCCAGTAGTACGGGACAGGGGCCCTATGGCTACACCTTC. Encoded protein: CASSTGQGPYGYTF. The chain joins TRBV19 to TRBJ1-2; 10 bases are a match to TRBD1. This CDR3 comprises 14 residues. V lost 4 bases, J lost 4 bases, and 3 bases stayed unmatched. The germline V gene has CDR1 LNHDA and CDR2 SQIVND (reference sequence).

This clone was detected once. The chain couples TRBV5-1 to TRBJ2-1, with 9 bases that match TRBD2. CDR3 length: 15 residues. V trimming: 4 bases; J trimming: 4 bases; junction bases outside the gene matches: 6. Looked up from germline, CDR1 is SGHRS and CDR2 is YFSETQ. This chain's CDR3 is CASSPGTSQYNEQFF. CDR3 nucleotide sequence: TGCGCCAGCAGCCCGGGGACTAGCCAGTACAATGAGCAGTTCTTC.

This chain links TRBV28 with TRBJ1-5; no firm D call. The germline gives CDR1 MDHEN, CDR2 SYDVKM. The V and J ends lost 8 bases and 6 bases respectively, with 8 bases between them. CDR3 length: 11 residues. The CDR3 DNA reads TGTGCCAGCTCTGTCGGTCAGCCCCAGCATTTT. Residues: CASSVGQPQHF.

CDR3 in amino acids: CASSRMRGEQYF. CDR3 nucleotide sequence: TGTGCCAGCAGCCGGATGCGTGGCGAGCAGTACTTC. This sequence joins TRBV6-5 and TRBJ2-7; D remains ambiguous. CDR3 length: 12 amino acids. Germline assignment: CDR1 MNHEY and CDR2 SVGAGI. Trimming left V 6 bases short and J 6 bases short, with 12 bases between.

The chain links TRBV4-2 to TRBJ2-1; 13 bases are shared with TRBD2. This CDR3 has 16 amino acids. The V gene's germline CDR1 is LGHNA and CDR2 YNFKEQ. J gave up 5 bases and V 5 bases, and 6 bases lay outside the gene matches. Written as DNA, the CDR3 is TGTGCCAGCAGCTCTAGGACTAGCGGGAGTAACAATGAGCAGTTCTTC. Its protein is CASSSRTSGSNNEQFF.

This sequence joins TRBV25-1 and TRBJ1-3, with D hard to call. The CDR3 totals 14 residues. Trimming shortened V by 2 bases and J by 4 bases, and 9 bases separated the two germline ends. Per the germline V gene, CDR1 is MGHDK and CDR2 is SYGVNS. In nucleotides, the CDR3 is TGTGCCAGCAGTGAACGGGAGGCGGGAAACACCATATATTTT. This encodes CASSEREAGNTIYF.

The table lists this clone with a few counts. CDR3 bases: TGTGCCACCAGCCCCCCAGGAGTTGGGGGCTACACCTTC. It translates to CATSPPGVGGYTF. This chain links TRBV15 with TRBJ1-2; D call uncertain. The CDR3 has 13 amino acids. Germline CDR1 is LNHNV and CDR2 is YYDKDF (reference sequence). V was trimmed by 5 bases and J by 8 bases, leaving 15 bases between them.

This chain joins TRBV18 and TRBJ1-5; unclear D gene. The CDR3 covers 16 residues. V shed 3 bases and J shed 5 bases, with 17 bases lying between them. Germline loops: CDR1 KGHSH, CDR2 LQKENI. The CDR3 loop reads CASSPRGPVTDQPQHF. CDR3 sequence (DNA): TGTGCCAGCTCACCCCGAGGTCCGGTCACCGATCAGCCCCAGCATTTT.

The CDR3 DNA sequence: TGTGCCATAACAGCAGGGATGGATAATGAAAAACTGTTTTTT. Encoded protein: CAITAGMDNEKLFF. The chain employs TRBV7-9 and TRBJ1-4, with D possibly TRBD1 on 5 matching bases. CDR1 and CDR2 from the germline V gene are SEHNR and FQNEAQ (reference sequence). V was pared by 10 bases and J by 4 bases, with 16 bases between. The CDR3 loop spans 14 amino acids.

The chain combines TRBV7-2 with TRBJ2-7; 8 positions match TRBD1. Germline values: CDR1 SGHTA, CDR2 FQGNSA. Losses at the gene ends were 5 bases for V and 6 bases for J; bases not matched to a gene: 9. This CDR3 region has 14 residues. CDR3 nucleotides: TGTGCCAGCAGCCTTTCAGGGGGCTTGCGCGAGCAGTACTTC. Translating it yields CASSLSGGLREQYF.

The chain employs TRBV19 and TRBJ1-2, with D possibly matching TRBD1 (5 bases). The length of the CDR3 is 12 residues. Germline loops: CDR1 LNHDA, CDR2 SQIVND (reference sequence). Trimming left V 5 bases short and J 4 bases short, with 8 bases between. For the CDR3, the DNA is TGTGCCAGTAGTCACACAGGCTATGGCTACACCTTC. Translation: CASSHTGYGYTF. Supplemented by reference TRBV19 and TRBJ1-2, the full variable domain reads DGGITQSPKYLFRKEGQNVTLSCEQNLNHDAMYWYRQDPGQGLRLIYYSQIVNDFQKGDIAEGYSVSREKKESFPLTVTSAQKNPTAFYLCASSHTGYGYTFGSGTRLTVV.

The chain carries TRBV19 and TRBJ2-7; D might be TRBD2 (5 bases). The V gene lost 2 bases and the J gene lost 6 bases, with 8 bases spanning the gap. This CDR3 is 12 amino acids long. Per germline, CDR1 LNHDA and CDR2 SQIVND (reference sequence). CDR3 amino acids: CASSISRGEQYF. CDR3 sequence (DNA): TGTGCCAGTAGTATATCTCGGGGCGAGCAGTACTTC. The variable domain in full, completed from reference TRBV19 and TRBJ2-7, reads DGGITQSPKYLFRKEGQNVTLSCEQNLNHDAMYWYRQDPGQGLRLIYYSQIVNDFQKGDIAEGYSVSREKKESFPLTVTSAQKNPTAFYLCASSISRGEQYFGPGTRLTVT.

V gene TRBV5-1 combines with J gene TRBJ2-2, with D tentatively TRBD1 or TRBD2 (5 bases each). V was pared by 0 bases and J by 3 bases, with 9 bases between. CDR3 size: 15 residues. CDR1 is SGHRS, CDR2 YFSETQ, per germline. In DNA form, the CDR3 reads TGCGCCAGCAGCTTGGAGGGACGCTACACCGGGGAGCTGTTTTTT. This translates into CASSLEGRYTGELFF.

The chain couples TRBV5-1 to TRBJ2-7; D unclear. V was shortened by 0 bases and J by 2 bases, with 6 bases between the two germline ends. Germline values: CDR1 SGHRS, CDR2 YFSETQ. CDR3 length: 13 amino acids. This chain's CDR3 is CASSLGPAYEQYF. In DNA form, the CDR3 reads TGCGCCAGCAGCTTGGGACCAGCCTACGAGCAGTACTTC.

The V and J genes are TRBV5-1 and TRBJ2-1, with D tentatively TRBD2 (5 bases). V was clipped by 0 bases and J by 5 bases, with 9 bases between them. Germline V CDR1 and CDR2: SGHRS, YFSETQ. There are 14 residues in the CDR3. CDR3: CASSLGAVDNEQFF. The DNA for the CDR3 is TGCGCCAGCAGCTTGGGAGCGGTAGACAATGAGCAGTTCTTC.

The chain couples TRBV21-1 to TRBJ2-7; TRBD1 reflects the table's D call only, with no check against the DNA. TRBV21-1 corresponds to a pseudogene. The CDR3 loop spans 21 amino acids. As DNA, the CDR3 is TGTGCCAGCAGCAAAGCGACTTTAGACAGGGGAAATAGTGAAGGGGCCTACGAGCAGTACTTC. This sequence encodes CASSKATLDRGNSEGAYEQYF.

The V call is TRBV4-1, the J call TRBJ2-5; perhaps TRBD1 as D (6 bases). Per the germline V gene, CDR1 is MGHRA and CDR2 is YSYEKL. The CDR3 spans 14 residues. V lost 1 base to trimming and J lost 4 bases, with 10 bases between them. In nucleotides, the CDR3 is TGCGCCAGCAGCCAAGTGCAACAGGGAGAGACCCAGTACTTC. It specifies CASSQVQQGETQYF.

The chain couples TRBV18 to TRBJ1-1; TRBD1 might be the D (5 bases). The CDR3 sequence is 15 residues long. The V end was cut by 6 bases, the J end by 4 bases, with 18 bases between. Germline V gives CDR1 KGHSH, CDR2 LQKENI. For the CDR3, the DNA is TGTGCCAGCTCGCCGGACGGCAGGGCGGTCACTGAAGCTTTCTTT. Translated, it gives CASSPDGRAVTEAFF.

The V gene is TRBV25-1, the J gene TRBJ1-1; D gene uncertain. Germline V gene sequence: CDR1 MGHDK, CDR2 SYGVNS. The CDR3 extends over 12 amino acids. V lost 7 bases to trimming and J lost 3 bases, with 9 bases between them. In DNA form, the CDR3 reads TGTGCCAGCATCGGGCAGTACACTGAAGCTTTCTTT. Protein product: CASIGQYTEAFF.

This clone was detected a few times. The DNA for the CDR3 is TGTGCCAGCAGCTTACAGGGCCGCTTGGATACGCAGTATTTT. It is translated as CASSLQGRLDTQYF. The chain couples TRBV11-2 to TRBJ2-3; possibly TRBD1 for D (5 bases). Looked up from germline, CDR1 is SGHAT and CDR2 is FQNNGV. This CDR3 comprises 14 residues. The V and J ends lost 2 bases and 6 bases respectively, with 12 bases between them.

This chain connects TRBV4-1 to TRBJ1-2; D is unclear. Looked up from germline, CDR1 is MGHRA and CDR2 is YSYEKL. Trimming pared 8 bases from V and 7 bases from J, leaving 23 bases between. The CDR3 covers 15 residues. The CDR3 DNA is TGCGCCAGCTCGGAAGGTTCTTTCCCAATTTTTGGCTACACCTTC. It yields the protein CASSEGSFPIFGYTF.

The chain links TRBV10-3 to TRBJ1-4, with TRBD1 matching over 7 bases. J was trimmed by 8 bases and V by 8 bases; bases with no gene match: 5. This CDR3 region has 12 residues. The V gene's germline CDR1 is ENHRY and CDR2 SYGVKD. The CDR3 DNA reads as TGTGCCATCTCAGGGGGAGGAGAAAAACTGTTTTTT. This sequence encodes CAISGGGEKLFF.

This rearrangement joins TRBV4-2 to TRBJ2-5; D is ambiguous. Germline CDR1 is LGHNA and CDR2 is YNFKEQ. V was pared by 2 bases and J by 5 bases, with 9 bases between. The CDR3 spans 13 residues. In DNA form, the CDR3 reads TGTGCCAGCAGCCAAAGAGCCTATGAGACCCAGTACTTC. This translates into CASSQRAYETQYF.